This T cell receptor beta chain was found in a study of blood T cell repertoires in COVID-19. For the study at large: T cells, B-cell-depleted T cells, or PBMCs provided the cDNA or gDNA that served as material.

V was trimmed by 3 bases and J by 1 base, leaving 13 bases between them. The CDR3 sequence is 15 residues long. Germline V gene data show CDR1 as KGHSH and CDR2 as LQKENI. TCRdb keeps only in-frame clones here, not all; method: immunoSEQ multiplex PCR. The sample records about 85,000 clones, nearly 90% being singletons. This clone has a handful of counts. Sequenced material: peripheral blood. The sequence was obtained from a woman at least 80 years old with active or convalescent COVID-19. V and J are TRBV18 and TRBJ2-7; D is ambiguous. The CDR3, as DNA: TGTGCCAGCTCACCGATAATAACGGGTTCCTACGAGCAGTACTTC. Its translation: CASSPIITGSYEQYF.